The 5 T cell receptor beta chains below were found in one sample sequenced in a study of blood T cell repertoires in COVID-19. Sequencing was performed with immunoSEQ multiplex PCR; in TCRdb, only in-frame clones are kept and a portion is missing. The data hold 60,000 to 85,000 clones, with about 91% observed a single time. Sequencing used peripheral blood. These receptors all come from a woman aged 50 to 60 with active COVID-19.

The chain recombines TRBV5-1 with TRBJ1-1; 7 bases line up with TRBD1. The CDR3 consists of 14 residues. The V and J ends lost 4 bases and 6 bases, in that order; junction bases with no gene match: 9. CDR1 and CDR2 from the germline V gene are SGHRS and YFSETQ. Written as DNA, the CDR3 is TGCGCCAGCAGCCGAGGACAGGAGGGCGCTGAAGCTTTCTTT. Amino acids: CASSRGQEGAEAFF.

CDR3: CASSSSDRENTEAFF. CDR3 sequence (DNA): TGTGCCAGCAGCTCCTCGGACAGGGAGAACACTGAAGCTTTCTTT. The V and J genes are TRBV7-9 and TRBJ1-1; TRBD1 matches 8 bases. The germline gives CDR1 SEHNR, CDR2 FQNEAQ (reference sequence). The CDR3 loop spans 15 amino acids. The V gene end was trimmed by 4 bases and the J gene end by 1 base; junction bases not matched to a gene: 5.

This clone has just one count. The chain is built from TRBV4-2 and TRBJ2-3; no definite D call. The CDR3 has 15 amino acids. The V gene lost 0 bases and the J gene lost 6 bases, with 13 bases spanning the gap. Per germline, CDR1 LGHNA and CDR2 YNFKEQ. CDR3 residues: CASSQDLEVSDTQYF. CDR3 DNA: TGTGCCAGCAGCCAAGACCTAGAAGTTTCGGATACGCAGTATTTT.

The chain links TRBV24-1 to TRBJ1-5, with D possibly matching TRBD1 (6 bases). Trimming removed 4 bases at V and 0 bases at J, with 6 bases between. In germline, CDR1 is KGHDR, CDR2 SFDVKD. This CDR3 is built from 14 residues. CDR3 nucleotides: TGTGCCACCAGTGAGGGGGCTAGCAATCAGCCCCAGCATTTT. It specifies CATSEGASNQPQHF.

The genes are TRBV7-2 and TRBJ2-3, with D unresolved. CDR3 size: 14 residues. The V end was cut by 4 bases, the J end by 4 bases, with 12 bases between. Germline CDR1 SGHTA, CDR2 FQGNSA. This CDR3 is CASSSHQVPDTQYF. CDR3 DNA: TGTGCCAGCAGCTCACATCAGGTCCCAGATACGCAGTATTTT.